The source of this TCR beta chain is a study of human T cells and chemical hapten exposure. Overall study context: Investigators sensitized about 2 cm by about 2 cm of upper inner arm skin with 2% DPC. Yields of TCR per sample differed, chiefly owing to small differences in pooled library volume.

MiXCR was run by TCRdb on the RACE reads, yielding one entry per CDR3 protein. Counted here are about 380,000 distinct CDR3 sequences, 5% to 6.5% occurring once; the ten biggest clones make up 2.5% to 3%. Germline V CDR1 and CDR2: DFQATT, SNEGSKA (reference sequence). The CDR3 is made up of 14 amino acids. The sample holds many counts of this clonotype. Regarding time point: pre-sensitization, week 0. Treatment meaning: therapeutic diphenylcyclopropenone sensitization with weekly scalp DPC. Total RNA extraction was carried out from unfractionated whole blood. V usage is TRBV20-1 and J usage is TRBJ2-3; 12 bases line up with TRBD2. Sequenced material: whole blood, taken in connection with sensitization to the hapten diphenylcyclopropenone (DPC). The TCR was taken from a woman between 45 and 65 years old with alopecia areata. Some clones in this sample may be carry-over from other donors' samples. The CDR3 protein is CSLITSGRRDTQYF. DNA of the CDR3: TGCAGCCTCATCACTAGCGGGAGGAGGGATACGCAGTATTTT.